This T cell receptor (beta chain) was retrieved from a study of post-analysis software for immune sequencing data. For the study at large: The study covered relapsing-remitting, secondary progressive and progressive-relapsing courses of multiple sclerosis.

Study-wide results and limits: The F measure placed samples prepared in the same batch into strongly shared clusters. Among five TRBV segments more frequent in patients than controls were TRBV5-6, TRBV5-1 and TRBV20-1. Normalized Chao1 diversity in multiple sclerosis patients fell significantly below that of controls.

Worth noting for this clonotype: Antigen unknown.

Built from TCR beta cDNA, the libraries had unique molecular identifiers in them. Roughly 450,000 cDNA molecules came from about 1 to 10 million T cells. TCRdb re-analysed the PCR reads in MiXCR, keeping a single row per CDR3 protein. This repertoire shows approximately 730,000 distinct CDR3 sequences, roughly 29% found once; its top ten account for approximately 0.6%. V lost 1 base and J lost 1, with 4 bases in between. The CDR3 is 13 amino acids. Germline V lookup: CDR1 LGHNT, CDR2 FRNRAP. The clonotype originates from a girl aged 5-17 years with multiple sclerosis. Source material: blood. The chain has TRBV12-5 and TRBJ1-1; D gene ambiguous. The CDR3 DNA is TGTGCTAGTGGTTTGGCGGGGAACACTGAAGCTTTCTTT. This sequence encodes CASGLAGNTEAFF.